The entry below describes one T cell receptor beta chain. Its antigen is not identified. Germline V CDR1 and CDR2: GTSNPN, SVGIG (reference sequence). V was pared by 4 bases and J by 1 base, with 9 bases between. This CDR3 is 13 amino acids long. This entry belongs to a study of OX40 agonist ivuxolimab in advanced cancers. Study summary: Ivuxolimab, which is an agonistic anti-OX40 (CD134) antibody, was administered to the patients. Aged 23 to 79 with a mean of 60 years, they were 75% to 85% male. Notes on the study in general: In the 0.1 to 3.0 mg/kg range, CD4+ and CD8+ blood T cells had expanded clonally by week 6. Expanded clones were, on average, more numerous among CD8+ T cells than CD4+.

Here immunoSEQ multiplex PCR was the method, and the copy in TCRdb shows in-frame clones only, minus some. The data contain under 100,000 clones, 85% to 95% of them singletons. The genes are TRBV30 and TRBJ2-3; D is uncertain. This specimen consisted of CD4+ or CD8+ T cells sorted from blood, obtained in a trial of the OX40 agonist ivuxolimab. This TCR derives from an adult with an advanced solid tumor such as melanoma, head and neck, liver or kidney cancer. The CDR3: CAWIRGRTDTQYF. The CDR3 coding sequence is TGTGCCTGGATAAGAGGACGCACAGATACGCAGTATTTT. Full variable domain (outside the CDR3, taken from reference TRBV30 and TRBJ2-3): SQTIHQWPATLVQPVGSPLSLECTVEGTSNPNLYWYRQAAGRGLQLLFYSVGIGQISSEVPQNLSASRPQDRQFILSSKKLLLSDSGFYLCAWIRGRTDTQYFGPGTRLTVL.